Each of the 18 T cell receptor beta chains below was sequenced from the same sample in a study of human T cells and chemical hapten exposure. Sequencing started from total RNA isolated from unfractionated whole blood. TCRdb recomputed calls from the 5' RACE reads with MiXCR, one row per CDR3 protein. Here the sample spans around 140,000 distinct CDR3 sequences, 4.1% being singletons. The source of these receptors is a female donor in good health.

Ten or more counts support this clonotype. The chain employs TRBV9 and TRBJ2-1; 8 nucleotides agree with TRBD1. The length of the CDR3 is 14 residues. Per the germline V gene, CDR1 is SGDLS and CDR2 is YYNGEE. V dropped 3 bases and J dropped 10; count of bases not matched to a gene: 9. The CDR3 bases are TGTGCCAGCAGCGCTACCAACGACAGGGGCGAGCAGTTCTTC. This codes for CASSATNDRGEQFF. Together with reference TRBV9 and TRBJ2-1, the CDR3 gives the full variable domain: DSGVTQTPKHLITATGQRVTLRCSPRSGDLSVYWYQQSLDQGLQFLIQYYNGEERAKGNILERFSAQQFPDLHSELNLSSLELGDSALYFCASSATNDRGEQFFGPGTRLTVL.

This clonotype is deemed medium-sized (0.01 to 0.1%). This rearrangement joins TRBV20-1 to TRBJ2-5; TRBD2 is a possible D gene (5 bases). Germline V gene lookup returns CDR1 DFQATT and CDR2 SNEGSKA (reference sequence). Trimming shortened V by 0 bases and J by 5 bases, and 22 bases separated the two germline ends. The length of the CDR3 is 17 residues. The CDR3 protein is CSARDESERTLRETQYF. The CDR3 DNA reads TGCAGTGCTAGAGATGAGTCAGAGAGGACTCTTCGGGAGACCCAGTACTTC.

Ten or more counts support this clonotype. V and J are TRBV12-3 or TRBV12-4 and TRBJ2-5; 9 nucleotides align to TRBD1. The CDR3 runs to 15 residues. Germline trimming cut 4 bases from V and 5 bases from J; bases unmatched to any gene: 8. The CDR3 DNA is TGTGCCAGCAGTTCAACAGGGGGCCCTCTCGAGACCCAGTACTTC. This encodes CASSSTGGPLETQYF.

This clonotype was counted at least ten times. This chain connects TRBV6-5 to TRBJ2-7; 8 bases are shared with TRBD1. The CDR3 is 14 amino acids. V lost 5 bases, J lost 4 bases, and 7 bases stayed unmatched. The germline V gene encodes CDR1 MNHEY and CDR2 SVGAGI. CDR3: CASSPTGVDYEQYF. The CDR3, as DNA: TGTGCCAGCAGTCCGACAGGGGTGGATTACGAGCAGTACTTC.

This clonotype turned up a few times. One end of the junction is discordant with germline, which a read error may explain. CDR3 nucleotide sequence: TGTGCCACCAGCAGAGATCGGGGGAGCTACGGTTATGGCGACACCTTC. Its translation: CATSRDRGSYGYGDTF. The chain links TRBV15 to TRBJ1-2; perhaps TRBD1 as D (5 bases). Germline CDR1 LNHNV, CDR2 YYDKDF (reference sequence). The CDR3 loop spans 16 amino acids.

The table lists this clonotype with many counts. The chain has TRBV12-3 or TRBV12-4 and TRBJ2-3, with no clear D. This CDR3 region has 15 residues. Between the trimmed V and J ends, which lost 0 bases and 0 bases, there was a span of 7 bases. CDR3 sequence reads: CASSLATLSTDTQYF. The CDR3 nucleotides are TGTGCCAGCAGTTTAGCGACACTAAGCACAGATACGCAGTATTTT.

This clonotype came up many times. V and J are TRBV12-3 or TRBV12-4 and TRBJ1-6; tentative D call: TRBD1 (6 bases). CDR3 length: 15 amino acids. V was shortened by 6 bases and J by 7 bases, with 16 bases between the two germline ends. Here the CDR3 DNA reads TGTGCCAGCAGATTCTCGGACAGTCGAAATTCACCCCTCCACTTT. Protein product: CASRFSDSRNSPLHF.

This clonotype was recorded at least ten times. The chain recombines TRBV3-1 with TRBJ1-1; D is unclear. Germline assignment: CDR1 LGHDT and CDR2 YNNKEL (reference sequence). V lost 3 bases, J lost 3 bases, and 11 bases lay in between. This CDR3 has 14 residues. DNA of the CDR3: TGTGCCAGCAGCCATCGCGGACCGGACACTGAAGCTTTCTTT. Its translation: CASSHRGPDTEAFF.

This clonotype was counted between two and nine times. The J gene is TRBJ2-7, the V gene TRBV7-2, with D perhaps being TRBD1 or TRBD2 (5 bases each). V shed 5 bases and J shed 3 bases, with 11 bases lying between them. Germline assignment: CDR1 SGHTA and CDR2 FQGNSA. The CDR3 consists of 13 residues. The CDR3 protein is CASSRPGGYEQYF. CDR3 DNA sequence: TGTGCCAGCAGCCGACCTGGGGGCTACGAGCAGTACTTC.

This clonotype was counted at least ten times. The chain recombines TRBV5-1 with TRBJ2-5; D remains unclear. The CDR3 is made up of 13 amino acids. Germline V lookup: CDR1 SGHRS, CDR2 YFSETQ. Between the trimmed V and J ends, which lost 0 bases and 5 bases, there was a span of 8 bases. The CDR3 DNA is TGCGCCAGCAGCTTGGACAGTTGGGAGACCCAGTACTTC. It translates to CASSLDSWETQYF. Full variable domain (outside the CDR3, taken from reference TRBV5-1 and TRBJ2-5): KAGVTQTPRYLIKTRGQQVTLSCSPISGHRSVSWYQQTPGQGLQFLFEYFSETQRNKGNFPGRFSGRQFSNSRSEMNVSTLELGDSALYLCASSLDSWETQYFGPGTRLLVL.

This clonotype was observed once. The chain carries TRBV26 and TRBJ1-4; no DNA check was done on the table's D call, TRBD1. TRBV26 is described as a pseudogene. This CDR3 spans 18 amino acids. The CDR3 DNA reads TGTGCCAGCAGTTACTCTACAGGGGCCTGGCCCACTAATGAAAAACTGTTTTTT. It translates to CASSYSTGAWPTNEKLFF.

This clonotype came up many times. The chain recombines TRBV10-3 with TRBJ1-4, with D hard to call. The V gene lost 0 bases and the J gene lost 2 bases, with 10 bases spanning the gap. The CDR3 loop spans 16 amino acids. Germline loops: CDR1 ENHRY, CDR2 SYGVKD. The CDR3 is CAISESLAATNEKLFF. In DNA form, the CDR3 reads TGTGCCATCAGTGAGTCGCTGGCGGCTACTAATGAAAAACTGTTTTTT.

The chain is built from TRBV20-1 and TRBJ2-5, with 7 bases matching TRBD2. The CDR3 has 15 amino acids. The germline gives CDR1 DFQATT, CDR2 SNEGSKA (reference sequence). Losses at the gene ends were 4 bases for V and 2 bases for J; bases not matched to a gene: 10. The DNA for the CDR3 is TGCAGTGCTACGAAGGTCGGGGGAGGGCAAGAGACCCAGTACTTC. Protein product: CSATKVGGGQETQYF.

This clonotype has a count of ten or more. The chain links TRBV5-8 to TRBJ2-3, with 11 bases fitting TRBD2. The CDR3 length is 16 residues. Unmatched junction bases numbered 7, after V lost 5 bases and J lost 2 bases. Germline lookup yields CDR1 SGHTS and CDR2 YDEGEE. CDR3 DNA: TGTGCCAGCAGGAATATGGGACTAGCGGACACAGATACGCAGTATTTT. Encoded protein: CASRNMGLADTDTQYF.

This clonotype was recorded many times. The chain uses TRBV10-3 and TRBJ1-6; the D is unclear. CDR1 ENHRY and CDR2 SYGVKD come from the germline V gene. The V end was cut by 0 bases, the J end by 9 bases, with 9 bases between. The CDR3 has 14 amino acids. The CDR3 reads CAISESPRVSPLHF. Written as DNA, the CDR3 is TGTGCCATCAGTGAGTCTCCGCGGGTTTCACCCCTCCACTTT.

Ten or more counts support this clonotype. This chain joins TRBV29-1 and TRBJ2-7, with TRBD1 identical over 7 bases. The germline CDR1 and CDR2 sequences are SQVTM and ANQGSEA. The ends lost 5 bases at V and 0 bases at J; junction bases unmatched: 4. This CDR3 region has 13 residues. As DNA, the CDR3 is TGCAGCGTTTCGGGACAGAGCTCCTACGAGCAGTACTTC. Its protein is CSVSGQSSYEQYF.

The sample holds many counts of this clonotype. This rearrangement joins TRBV21-1 to TRBJ1-5; the table's D call of TRBD1 was not tested on the DNA. TRBV21-1 is deemed a pseudogene. This CDR3 comprises 17 residues. The CDR3 DNA is TGTGCCAGCAGCAATATGTTTGGACAAAACCTCCTCCAGCCCCAGCATTTT. It yields the protein CASSNMFGQNLLQPQHF.

This clonotype was detected ten times or more. This rearrangement joins TRBV20-1 to TRBJ1-1, with D perhaps matching TRBD1 (6 bases). The CDR3 is 15 amino acids. V lost 5 bases and J 1 base, leaving 17 bases between the germline ends. CDR1 is DFQATT, CDR2 SNEGSKA, per germline (reference sequence). The CDR3 is CSAPSTGTSNTEAFF. CDR3 DNA: TGCAGTGCTCCTAGTACGGGGACATCGAACACTGAAGCTTTCTTT.